This record concerns one T cell receptor (beta chain) sequence. Stated time point: newly diagnosed, previously untreated cHL patient sample. Purified CD4+ T cells were obtained from thawed PBMCs through magnetic negative selection. Germline V CDR1 and CDR2: KGHSH, LQKENI. Trimming removed 3 bases at V and 3 bases at J, with 21 bases between. The CDR3 contains 17 residues. This table comes from immunoSEQ multiplex PCR, and its TCRdb copy is limited to in-frame clones, with some not included. Of roughly 30,000 clones in the sample, 75% to 90% were seen once. This sample was included in a study of PD-1 blockade in classical Hodgkin lymphoma.

This TCR came from a human donor with classical Hodgkin lymphoma. The rearrangement joins TRBV18 to TRBJ2-7, with no clear D. The sequenced material came from CD4+ T cells from blood. Written as DNA, the CDR3 is TGTGCCAGCTCACCCATTATTTCGCCCTCCTTTCTCTACGAGCAGTACTTC. It is translated as CASSPIISPSFLYEQYF.